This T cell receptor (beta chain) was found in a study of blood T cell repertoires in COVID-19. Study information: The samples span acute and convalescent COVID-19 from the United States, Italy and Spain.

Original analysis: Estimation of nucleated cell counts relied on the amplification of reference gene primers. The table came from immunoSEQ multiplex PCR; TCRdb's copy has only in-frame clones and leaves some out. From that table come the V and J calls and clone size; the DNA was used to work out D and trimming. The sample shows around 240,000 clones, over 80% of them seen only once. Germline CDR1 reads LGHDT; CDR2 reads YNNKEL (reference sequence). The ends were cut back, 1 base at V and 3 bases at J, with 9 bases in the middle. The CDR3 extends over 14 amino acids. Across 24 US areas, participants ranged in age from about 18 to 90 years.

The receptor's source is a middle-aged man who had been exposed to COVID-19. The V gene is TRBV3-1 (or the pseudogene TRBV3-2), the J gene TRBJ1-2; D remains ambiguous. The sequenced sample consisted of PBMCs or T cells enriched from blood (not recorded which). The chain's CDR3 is CASSQVLRDYGYTF. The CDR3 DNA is TGTGCCAGCAGCCAAGTACTGAGGGACTATGGCTACACCTTC.